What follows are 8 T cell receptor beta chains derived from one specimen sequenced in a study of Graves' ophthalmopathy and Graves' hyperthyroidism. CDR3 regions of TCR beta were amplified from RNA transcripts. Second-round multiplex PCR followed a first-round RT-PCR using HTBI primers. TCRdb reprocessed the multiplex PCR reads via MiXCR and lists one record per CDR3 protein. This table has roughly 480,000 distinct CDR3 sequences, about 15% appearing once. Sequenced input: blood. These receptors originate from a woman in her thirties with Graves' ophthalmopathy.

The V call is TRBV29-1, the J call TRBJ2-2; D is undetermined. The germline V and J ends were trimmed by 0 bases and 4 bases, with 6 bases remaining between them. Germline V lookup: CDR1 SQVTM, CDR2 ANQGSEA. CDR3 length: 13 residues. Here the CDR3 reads CSVEDRVTGELFF. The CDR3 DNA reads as TGCAGCGTTGAAGATCGGGTCACCGGGGAGCTGTTTTTT.

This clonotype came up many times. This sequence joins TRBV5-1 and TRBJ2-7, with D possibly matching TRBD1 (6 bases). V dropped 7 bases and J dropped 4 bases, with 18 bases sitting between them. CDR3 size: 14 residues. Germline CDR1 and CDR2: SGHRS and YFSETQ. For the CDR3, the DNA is TGCGCCAGCGAGAATATCAGGGGCACTTACGAGCAGTACTTC. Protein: CASENIRGTYEQYF.

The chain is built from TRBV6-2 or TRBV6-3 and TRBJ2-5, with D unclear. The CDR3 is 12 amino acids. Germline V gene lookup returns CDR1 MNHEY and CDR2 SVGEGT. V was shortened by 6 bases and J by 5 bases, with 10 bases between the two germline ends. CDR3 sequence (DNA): TGTGCCAGCAGAAGTGATACGGAGACCCAGTACTTC. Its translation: CASRSDTETQYF.

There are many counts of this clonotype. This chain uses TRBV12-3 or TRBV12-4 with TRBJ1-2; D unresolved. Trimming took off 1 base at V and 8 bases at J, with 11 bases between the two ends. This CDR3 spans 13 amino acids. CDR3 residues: CASSLGRYGGYTF. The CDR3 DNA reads TGTGCCAGCAGTTTAGGCAGATACGGGGGCTACACCTTC.

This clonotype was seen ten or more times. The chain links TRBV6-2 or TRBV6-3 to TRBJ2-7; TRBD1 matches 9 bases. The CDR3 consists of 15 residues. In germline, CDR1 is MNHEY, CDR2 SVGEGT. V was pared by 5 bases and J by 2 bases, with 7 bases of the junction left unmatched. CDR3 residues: CASSLLGTGPYEQYF. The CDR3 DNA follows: TGTGCCAGCAGTCTCCTCGGGACAGGGCCCTACGAGCAGTACTTC.

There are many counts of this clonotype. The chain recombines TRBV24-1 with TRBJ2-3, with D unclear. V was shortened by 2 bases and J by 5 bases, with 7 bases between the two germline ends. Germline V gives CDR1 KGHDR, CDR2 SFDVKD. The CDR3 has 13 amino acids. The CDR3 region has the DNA TGTGCCACCAGTGATTCCGCGAGAGATACGCAGTATTTT. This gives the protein CATSDSARDTQYF.

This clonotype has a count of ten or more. This chain's CDR3 is CSARDQGQGHEQYF. DNA for the CDR3: TGCAGTGCTAGAGATCAGGGACAGGGCCACGAGCAGTACTTC. The chain combines TRBV20-1 with TRBJ2-7; 9 nucleotides match TRBD1. This CDR3 region has 14 residues. CDR1 and CDR2 (germline): DFQATT, SNEGSKA (reference sequence). Trimming at V came to 0 bases and at J to 5 bases, leaving 5 bases not matched to a gene.

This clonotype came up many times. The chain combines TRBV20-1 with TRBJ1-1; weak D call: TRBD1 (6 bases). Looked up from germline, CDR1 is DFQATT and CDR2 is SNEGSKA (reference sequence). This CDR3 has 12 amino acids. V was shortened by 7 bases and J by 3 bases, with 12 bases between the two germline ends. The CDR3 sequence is CSGRPGDTEAFF. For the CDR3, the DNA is TGCAGTGGGCGACCAGGGGACACTGAAGCTTTCTTT.